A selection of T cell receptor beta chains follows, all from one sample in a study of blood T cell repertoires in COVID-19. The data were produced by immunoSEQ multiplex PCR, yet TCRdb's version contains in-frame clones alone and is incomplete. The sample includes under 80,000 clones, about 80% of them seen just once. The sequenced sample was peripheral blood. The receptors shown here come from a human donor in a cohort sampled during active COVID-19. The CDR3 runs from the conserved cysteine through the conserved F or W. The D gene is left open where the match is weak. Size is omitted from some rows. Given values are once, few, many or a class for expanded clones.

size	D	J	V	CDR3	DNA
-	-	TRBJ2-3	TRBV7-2	CASGPWGLATDTQYF	TGTGCCAGCGGCCCTTGGGGGCTAGCAACAGATACGCAGTATTTT
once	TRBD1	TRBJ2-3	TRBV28	CASGTGGTDTQYF	TGTGCCAGCGGGACAGGGGGAACAGATACGCAGTATTTT
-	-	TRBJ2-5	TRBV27	CASRSLTGIETQYF	TGTGCCAGCAGAAGTCTCACAGGGATTGAGACCCAGTACTTC
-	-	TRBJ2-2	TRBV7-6	CASSRGFGELFF	TGTGCCAGCAGCCGGGGTTTTGGGGAGCTGTTTTTT
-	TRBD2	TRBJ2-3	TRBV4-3	CASSLAGGASTDTQYF	TGCGCCAGCAGTCTAGCGGGGGGCGCTAGCACAGATACGCAGTATTTT
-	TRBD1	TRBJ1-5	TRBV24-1	CATSETGTGVNQPQHF	TGTGCCACCAGTGAGACCGGGACAGGGGTCAATCAGCCCCAGCATTTT
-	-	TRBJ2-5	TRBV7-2	CASSLWLKEETQYF	TGTGCCAGCAGCTTATGGTTAAAAGAGGAGACCCAGTACTTC
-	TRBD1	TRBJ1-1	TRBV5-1	CASRNDRGTEAFF	TGCGCCAGTAGGAACGACAGGGGCACTGAAGCTTTCTTT
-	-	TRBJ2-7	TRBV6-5	CASSYSQGASYEQYF	TGTGCCAGCAGTTACTCGCAAGGGGCCAGCTACGAGCAGTACTTC
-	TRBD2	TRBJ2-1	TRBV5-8	CASRVAGGSYNEQFF	TGTGCCAGCAGAGTAGCGGGAGGGTCCTACAATGAGCAGTTCTTC
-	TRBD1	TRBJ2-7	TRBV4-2	CASSPSFTPGTGLYEQYF	TGTGCCAGCAGCCCGAGTTTTACCCCGGGGACAGGTTTGTACGAGCAGTACTTC
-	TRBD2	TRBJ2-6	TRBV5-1	CASSLTSGANSGANVLTF	TGCGCCAGCAGCTTAACTAGCGGGGCCAACTCTGGGGCCAACGTCCTGACTTTC
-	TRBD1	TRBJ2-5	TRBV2	CASSETRDRGQETQYF	TGTGCCAGCAGTGAAACCCGGGACAGGGGCCAAGAGACCCAGTACTTC
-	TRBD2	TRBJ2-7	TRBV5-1	CASSFFGGTSGSSYEQYF	TGCGCCAGCAGCTTCTTTGGTGGGACTAGCGGCAGCTCCTACGAGCAGTACTTC
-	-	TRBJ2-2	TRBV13	CASSLAYLGATGELFF	TGTGCCAGCAGCTTAGCCTATTTGGGGGCCACCGGGGAGCTGTTTTTT
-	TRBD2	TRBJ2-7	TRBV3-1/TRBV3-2	CASSRGLAGGISYEQYF	TGTGCCAGCAGCCGGGGACTAGCGGGGGGGATCTCCTACGAGCAGTACTTC
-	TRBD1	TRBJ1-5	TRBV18	CASSPGTVNQPQHF	TGTGCCAGCTCACCGGGGACAGTTAATCAGCCCCAGCATTTT
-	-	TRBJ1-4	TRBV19	CATTPARTANEKLFF	TGTGCCACCACCCCTGCCAGGACAGCAAATGAAAAACTGTTTTTT
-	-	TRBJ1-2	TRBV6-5	CASSYSGQGGYGYTF	TGTGCCAGCAGTTACTCCGGGCAGGGTGGCTATGGCTACACCTTC
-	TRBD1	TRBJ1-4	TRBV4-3	CASSGGQGAFGANEKLFF	TGCGCCAGCAGCGGGGGACAGGGGGCCTTCGGGGCTAATGAAAAACTGTTTTTT
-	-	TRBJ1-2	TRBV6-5	CASSPSPHYGYTF	TGTGCCAGCAGTCCCTCCCCTCACTATGGCTACACCTTC
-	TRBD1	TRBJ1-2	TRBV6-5	CASSTRTGRAYGYTF	TGTGCCAGCAGTACGCGGACAGGGCGGGCCTATGGCTACACCTTC
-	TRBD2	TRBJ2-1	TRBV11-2	CASSRRLAGQSSYNEQFF	TGTGCCAGCAGTCGGAGACTAGCGGGACAGAGCTCCTACAATGAGCAGTTCTTC
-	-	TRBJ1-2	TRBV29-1	CSVGTGNYGYTF	TGCAGCGTTGGGACGGGGAACTATGGCTACACCTTC
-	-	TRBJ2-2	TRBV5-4	CASSLVVGGGELFF	TGTGCCAGCAGCTTGGTCGTAGGGGGAGGGGAGCTGTTTTTT
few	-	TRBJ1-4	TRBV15	CATSRDRSGRSYEKLFF	TGTGCCACCAGCAGAGATCGGAGTGGCAGATCATATGAAAAACTGTTTTTT
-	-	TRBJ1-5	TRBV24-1	CATSDSGQMNQPQHF	TGTGCCACCAGTGATTCAGGACAGATGAATCAGCCCCAGCATTTT
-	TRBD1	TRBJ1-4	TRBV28	CASRPGQGTQKLFF	TGTGCCAGCAGACCGGGACAGGGAACGCAAAAACTGTTTTTT
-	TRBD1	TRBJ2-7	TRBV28	CASSSWTGGLDEQYF	TGTGCCAGCAGCTCCTGGACAGGGGGCTTGGACGAGCAGTACTTC
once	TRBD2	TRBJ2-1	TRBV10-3	CAISVGTSGRDNEQFF	TGTGCCATCAGTGTGGGGACTAGCGGGAGAGACAATGAGCAGTTCTTC
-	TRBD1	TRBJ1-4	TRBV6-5	CASSRGTGVNEKLFF	TGTGCCAGCAGCCGAGGGACAGGCGTTAATGAAAAACTGTTTTTT
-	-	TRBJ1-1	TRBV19	CASSIVSGAGTEAFF	TGTGCCAGTAGTATTGTATCAGGGGCCGGGACTGAAGCTTTCTTT
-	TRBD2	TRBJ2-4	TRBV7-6	CASSLMSGGRARNIQYF	TGTGCCAGCAGCTTAATGTCTGGCGGGAGGGCCCGAAACATTCAGTACTTC
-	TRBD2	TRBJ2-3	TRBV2	CASSGTSGIRTDTQYF	TGTGCCAGCAGCGGGACTAGCGGTATACGCACAGATACGCAGTATTTT
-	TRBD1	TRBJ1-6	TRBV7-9	CASSPRQGQAPLHF	TGTGCCAGCAGCCCCCGACAGGGGCAGGCACCCCTCCACTTT
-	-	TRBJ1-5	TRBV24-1	CATSSSTGPQPQHF	TGTGCCACCAGTTCCTCGACGGGTCCGCAGCCCCAGCATTTT
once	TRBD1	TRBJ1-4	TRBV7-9	CASSRTTGLNEKLFF	TGTGCCAGCAGCCGAACGACAGGGTTAAATGAAAAACTGTTTTTT
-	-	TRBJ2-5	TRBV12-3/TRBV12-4	CASTKTLLLAQYF	TGTGCCAGCACCAAGACTCTCCTGCTGGCCCAGTACTTC
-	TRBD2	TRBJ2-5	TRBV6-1	CASSEGGLAGLETQYF	TGTGCCAGCAGTGAGGGGGGACTAGCGGGGTTAGAGACCCAGTACTTC
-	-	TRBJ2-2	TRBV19	CASSNDRLNTGELFF	TGTGCCAGTAGTAATGACAGGTTGAACACCGGGGAGCTGTTTTTT
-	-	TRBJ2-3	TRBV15	CATSRGARSDTQYF	TGTGCCACCAGCAGAGGAGCGCGTAGCGATACGCAGTATTTT
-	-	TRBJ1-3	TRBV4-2	CASSPGASGNTIYF	TGTGCCAGCAGCCCTGGGGCCTCCGGAAACACCATATATTTT
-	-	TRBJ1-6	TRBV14	CASSQDTWGRNSPLHF	TGTGCCAGCAGCCAAGATACCTGGGGGCGAAATTCACCCCTCCACTTT
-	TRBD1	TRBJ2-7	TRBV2	CASTLQGAKSSYEQYF	TGTGCCAGCACTCTACAGGGGGCTAAGAGCTCCTACGAGCAGTACTTC
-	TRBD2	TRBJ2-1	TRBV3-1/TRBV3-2	CASSLTGGGLSYNEQFF	TGTGCCAGCAGCCTCACGGGGGGGGGCCTCTCCTACAATGAGCAGTTCTTC
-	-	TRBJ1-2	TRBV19	CASREGLASNYGYTF	TGTGCCAGCAGGGAGGGCCTCGCTAGTAACTATGGCTACACCTTC
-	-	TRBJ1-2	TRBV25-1	CASARTEPNGYTF	TGTGCCAGCGCCCGGACAGAACCGAATGGCTACACCTTC
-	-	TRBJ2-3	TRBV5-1	CASSSRLMDTQYF	TGCGCCAGCAGCTCCAGGTTGATGGATACGCAGTATTTT
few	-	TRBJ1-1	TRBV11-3	CASSLGGQPYTEAFF	TGTGCCAGCAGCTTAGGTGGACAGCCTTACACTGAAGCTTTCTTT
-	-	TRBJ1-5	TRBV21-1	CASTGRNQPQHF	TGTGCCAGCACAGGGAGGAATCAGCCCCAGCATTTT
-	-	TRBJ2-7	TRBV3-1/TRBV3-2	CASSQEWRGYHYEQYF	TGTGCCAGCAGCCAAGAGTGGAGGGGCTACCACTACGAGCAGTACTTC
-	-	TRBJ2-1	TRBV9	CASSVVSGSSYNEQFF	TGTGCCAGCAGCGTAGTGTCCGGGAGTAGTTACAATGAGCAGTTCTTC
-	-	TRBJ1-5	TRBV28	CASVPRGGAGSQPQHF	TGTGCCAGCGTACCCCGGGGGGGGGCGGGAAGTCAGCCCCAGCATTTT